This entry is about one T cell receptor beta chain. The data were obtained in a study of blood T cell repertoires in COVID-19. As for the study in general: Collection of acute and convalescent COVID-19 samples took place in the United States, Italy and Spain.

Original handling: Researchers report that nucleated cell counts were estimated from reference gene primer amplification. Clones were read by immunoSEQ multiplex PCR, and TCRdb kept only the in-frame ones, dropping some. D and trimming were read from the DNA, whereas the V and J calls and clone size are those reported in that table. The sample includes roughly 300,000 clones, roughly 90% of them seen just once. The CDR3 is 14 amino acids. The germline V gene encodes CDR1 DFQATT and CDR2 SNEGSKA (reference sequence). The germline V and J ends were trimmed by 3 bases and 4 bases, with 13 bases remaining between them.

The gene calls are TRBV20-1 and TRBJ1-5; TRBD1 might be the D (6 bases). The specimen sequenced was peripheral blood. The sequence derives from a young man who had recovered from COVID-19. The CDR3 DNA is TGCAGTGCTAGTCCCATCGGACAGAATCAGCCCCAGCATTTT. It translates to CSASPIGQNQPQHF.